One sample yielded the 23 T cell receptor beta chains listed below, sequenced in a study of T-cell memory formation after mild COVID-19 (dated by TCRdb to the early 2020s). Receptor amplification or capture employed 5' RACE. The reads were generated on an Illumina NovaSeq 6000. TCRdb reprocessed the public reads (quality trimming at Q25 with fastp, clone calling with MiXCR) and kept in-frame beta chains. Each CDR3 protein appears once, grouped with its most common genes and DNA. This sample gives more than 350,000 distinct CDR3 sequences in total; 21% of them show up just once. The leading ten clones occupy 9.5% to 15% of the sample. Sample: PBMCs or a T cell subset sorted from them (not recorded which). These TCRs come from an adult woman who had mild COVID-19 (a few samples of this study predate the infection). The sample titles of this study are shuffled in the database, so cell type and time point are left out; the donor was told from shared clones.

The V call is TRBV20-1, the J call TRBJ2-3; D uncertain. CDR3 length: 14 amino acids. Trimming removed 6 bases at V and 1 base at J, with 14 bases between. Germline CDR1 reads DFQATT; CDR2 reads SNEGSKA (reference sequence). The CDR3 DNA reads TGCAGTGCCTCGGACCCAGTAGGCACAGATACGCAGTATTTT. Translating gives CSASDPVGTDTQYF.

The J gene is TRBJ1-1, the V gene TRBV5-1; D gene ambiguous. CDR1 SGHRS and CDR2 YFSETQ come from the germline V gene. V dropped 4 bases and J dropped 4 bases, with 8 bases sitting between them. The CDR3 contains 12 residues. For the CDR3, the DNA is TGCGCCAGCAGCATAGAGGGCACTGAAGCTTTCTTT. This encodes CASSIEGTEAFF.

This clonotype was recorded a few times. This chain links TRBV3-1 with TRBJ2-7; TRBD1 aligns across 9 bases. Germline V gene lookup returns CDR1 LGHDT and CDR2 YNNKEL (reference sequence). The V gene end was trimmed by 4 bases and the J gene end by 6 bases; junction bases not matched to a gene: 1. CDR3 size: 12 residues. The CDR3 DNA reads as TGTGCCAGCAGCCCACAGGGGGCCGAGCAGTACTTC. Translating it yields CASSPQGAEQYF.

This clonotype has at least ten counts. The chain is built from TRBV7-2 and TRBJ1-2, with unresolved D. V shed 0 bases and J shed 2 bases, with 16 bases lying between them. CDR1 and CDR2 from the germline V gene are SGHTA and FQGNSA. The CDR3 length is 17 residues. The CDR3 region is CASSLAHAGGGNYGYTF. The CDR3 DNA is TGTGCCAGCAGCTTAGCGCATGCGGGCGGAGGCAACTATGGCTACACCTTC.

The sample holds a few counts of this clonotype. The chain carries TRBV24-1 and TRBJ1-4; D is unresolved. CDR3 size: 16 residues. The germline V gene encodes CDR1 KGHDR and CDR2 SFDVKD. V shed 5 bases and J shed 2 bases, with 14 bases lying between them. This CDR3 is CATSAPGAGTNEKLFF. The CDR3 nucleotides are TGTGCCACCAGTGCCCCGGGAGCTGGGACTAATGAAAAACTGTTTTTT.

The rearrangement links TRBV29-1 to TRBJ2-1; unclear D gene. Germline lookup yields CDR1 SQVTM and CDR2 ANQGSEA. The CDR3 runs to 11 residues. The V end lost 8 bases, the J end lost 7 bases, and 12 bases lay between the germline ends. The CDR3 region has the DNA TGCAGCCCTGGAAGTGGGAATGAGCAGTTCTTC. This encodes CSPGSGNEQFF.

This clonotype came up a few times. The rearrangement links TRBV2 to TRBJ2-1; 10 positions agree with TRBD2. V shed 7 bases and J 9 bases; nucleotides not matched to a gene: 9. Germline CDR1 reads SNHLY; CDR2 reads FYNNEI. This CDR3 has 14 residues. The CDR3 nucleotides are TGTGCCAGCAAAGCCAGCGGGAGGGCCGCTGAGCAGTTCTTC. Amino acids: CASKASGRAAEQFF.

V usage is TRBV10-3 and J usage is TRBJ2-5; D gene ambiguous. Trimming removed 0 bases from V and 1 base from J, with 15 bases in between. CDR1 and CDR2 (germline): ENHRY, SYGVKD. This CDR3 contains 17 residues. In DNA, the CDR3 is TGTGCCATCAGTGAGTCGTCGGGCAGACGGGCCCAAGAGACCCAGTACTTC. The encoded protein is CAISESSGRRAQETQYF.

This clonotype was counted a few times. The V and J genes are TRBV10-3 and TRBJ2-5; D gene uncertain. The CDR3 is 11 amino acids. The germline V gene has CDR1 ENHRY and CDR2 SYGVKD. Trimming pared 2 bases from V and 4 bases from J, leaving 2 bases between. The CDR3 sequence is CAISETETQYF. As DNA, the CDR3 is TGTGCCATCAGTGAGACAGAGACCCAGTACTTC.

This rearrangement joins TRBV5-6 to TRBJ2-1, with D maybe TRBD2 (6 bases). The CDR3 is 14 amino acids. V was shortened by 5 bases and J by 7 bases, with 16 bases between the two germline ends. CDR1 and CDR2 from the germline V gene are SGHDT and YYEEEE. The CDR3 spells CASRVWGVVNEQFF. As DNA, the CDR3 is TGTGCCAGCAGGGTTTGGGGGGTGGTTAATGAGCAGTTCTTC.

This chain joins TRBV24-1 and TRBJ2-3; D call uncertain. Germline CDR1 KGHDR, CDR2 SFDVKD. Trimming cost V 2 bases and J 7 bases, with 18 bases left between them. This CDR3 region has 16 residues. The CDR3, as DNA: TGTGCCACCAGTGATTCGACCCCCACGGCTGTAAATACGCAGTATTTT. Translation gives CATSDSTPTAVNTQYF.

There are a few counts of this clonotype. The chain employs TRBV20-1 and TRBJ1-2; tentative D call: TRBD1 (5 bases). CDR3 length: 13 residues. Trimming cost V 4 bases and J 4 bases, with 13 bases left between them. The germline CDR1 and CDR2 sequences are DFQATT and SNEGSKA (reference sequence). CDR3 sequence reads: CSAISGTVYGYTF. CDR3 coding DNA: TGCAGTGCTATTTCCGGGACCGTCTATGGCTACACCTTC.

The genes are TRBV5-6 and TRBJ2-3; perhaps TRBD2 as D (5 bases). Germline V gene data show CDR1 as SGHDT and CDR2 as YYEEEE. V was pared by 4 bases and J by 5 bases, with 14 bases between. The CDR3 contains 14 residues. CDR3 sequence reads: CASSLTRRGDTQYF. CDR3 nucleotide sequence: TGTGCCAGCAGCCTTACCCGACGGGGAGATACGCAGTATTTT.

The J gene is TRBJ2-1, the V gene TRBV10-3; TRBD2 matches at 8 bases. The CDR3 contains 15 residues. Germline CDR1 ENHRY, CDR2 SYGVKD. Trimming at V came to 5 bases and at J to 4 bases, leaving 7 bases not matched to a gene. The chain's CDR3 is CAISPSGSGYNEQFF. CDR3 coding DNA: TGTGCCATCAGTCCAAGCGGGAGTGGGTACAATGAGCAGTTCTTC.

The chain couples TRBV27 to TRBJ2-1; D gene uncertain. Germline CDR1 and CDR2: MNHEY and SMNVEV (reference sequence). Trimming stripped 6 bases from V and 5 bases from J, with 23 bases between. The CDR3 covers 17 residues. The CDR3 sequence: CASSPRAGPTRNNEQFF. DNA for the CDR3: TGTGCCAGCAGCCCTCGTGCTGGGCCGACGAGGAACAATGAGCAGTTCTTC.

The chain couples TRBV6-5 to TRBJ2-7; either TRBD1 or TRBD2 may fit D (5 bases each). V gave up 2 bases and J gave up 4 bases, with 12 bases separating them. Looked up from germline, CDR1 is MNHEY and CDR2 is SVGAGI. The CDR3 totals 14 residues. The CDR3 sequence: CASSYGDRVYEQYF. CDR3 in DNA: TGTGCCAGCAGTTACGGGGACCGGGTTTACGAGCAGTACTTC.

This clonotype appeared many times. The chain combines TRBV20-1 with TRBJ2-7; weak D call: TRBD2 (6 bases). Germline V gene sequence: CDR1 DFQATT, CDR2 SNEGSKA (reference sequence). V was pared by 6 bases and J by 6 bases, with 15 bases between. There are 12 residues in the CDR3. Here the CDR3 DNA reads TGCAGTGCCAGTCGGGAGTTTGGCGAGCAGTACTTC. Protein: CSASREFGEQYF.

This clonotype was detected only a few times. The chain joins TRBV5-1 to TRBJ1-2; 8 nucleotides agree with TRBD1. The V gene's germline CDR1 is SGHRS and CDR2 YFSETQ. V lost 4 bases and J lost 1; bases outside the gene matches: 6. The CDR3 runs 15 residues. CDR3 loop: CASSEGTGYNYGYTF. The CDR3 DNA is TGCGCCAGCAGCGAGGGGACAGGCTATAACTATGGCTACACCTTC.

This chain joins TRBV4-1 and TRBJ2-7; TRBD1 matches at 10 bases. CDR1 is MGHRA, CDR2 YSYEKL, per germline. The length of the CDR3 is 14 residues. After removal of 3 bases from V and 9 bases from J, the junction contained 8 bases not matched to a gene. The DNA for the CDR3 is TGCGCCAGCAGCCACCCCGGACAGGGGGAAAGGCAGTACTTC. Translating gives CASSHPGQGERQYF.

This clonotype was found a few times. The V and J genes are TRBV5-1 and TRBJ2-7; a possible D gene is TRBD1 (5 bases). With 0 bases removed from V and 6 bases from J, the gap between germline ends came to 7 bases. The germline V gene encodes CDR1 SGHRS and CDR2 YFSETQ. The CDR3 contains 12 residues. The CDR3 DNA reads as TGCGCCAGCAGCTTGGACAGGACCGAGCAGTACTTC. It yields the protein CASSLDRTEQYF.

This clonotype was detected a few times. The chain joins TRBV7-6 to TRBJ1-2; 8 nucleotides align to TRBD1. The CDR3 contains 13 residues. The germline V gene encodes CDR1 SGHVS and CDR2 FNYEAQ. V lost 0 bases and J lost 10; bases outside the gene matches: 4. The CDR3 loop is CASSLAGTGPYTF. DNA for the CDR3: TGTGCCAGCAGCTTAGCGGGGACAGGTCCCTACACCTTC.

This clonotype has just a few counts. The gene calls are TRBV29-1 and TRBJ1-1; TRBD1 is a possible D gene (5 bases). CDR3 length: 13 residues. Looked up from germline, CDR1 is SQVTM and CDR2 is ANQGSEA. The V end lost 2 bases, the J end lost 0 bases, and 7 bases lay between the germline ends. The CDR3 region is CSVERGVNTEAFF. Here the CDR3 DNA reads TGCAGCGTTGAAAGAGGGGTGAACACTGAAGCTTTCTTT.

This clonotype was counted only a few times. This CDR3 is CASSPATYTDTQYF. CDR3 DNA sequence: TGTGCCAGCAGCCCGGCTACCTACACAGATACGCAGTATTTT. J is TRBJ2-3 and V is TRBV3-1; D ambiguous. Per germline, CDR1 LGHDT and CDR2 YNNKEL (reference sequence). Trimming left V 4 bases short and J 2 bases short, with 10 bases between. The length of the CDR3 is 14 residues.